This T cell receptor (beta chain) was sequenced in a study of OX40 agonist ivuxolimab in advanced cancers. Whole-study context: Dose-escalation patients' cancers were hepatocellular carcinoma, melanoma, renal cell or head and neck cancer.

Trimming cost V 6 bases and J 0 bases, with 12 bases left between them. This CDR3 is built from 15 residues. Germline V CDR1 and CDR2: SEHNR, FQNEAQ (reference sequence). Study outcomes and limitations: Average numbers of expanded clones were greater in CD8+ T cells than in CD4+. Doses of 0.1 to 3.0 mg/kg were accompanied by clonal expansion of CD4+ and CD8+ blood T cells by week 6.

Assay used: immunoSEQ multiplex PCR; TCRdb lists only in-frame clones, some missing. This sample has tens of thousands of clones, with 80% to 85% found just once. As to this clone: Its specificity is not known.

The material sequenced was CD4+ or CD8+ T cells sorted from blood, taken in a trial of the OX40 agonist ivuxolimab. The rearrangement links TRBV7-9 to TRBJ1-3; TRBD1 might be the D (6 bases). The source is an adult with an advanced solid tumor such as melanoma, head and neck, liver or kidney cancer. This CDR3 reads CASRPTGLSGNTIYF. The CDR3 DNA reads as TGTGCCAGCAGACCGACAGGACTCTCTGGAAACACCATATATTTT.